This T cell receptor (beta chain) appears in the sequencing data of a study of blood T cells in healthy people across ages. A sample-barcoded 5' primer and a J-beta primer mix were used in a second PCR of about 6 to 11 cycles. TCRdb redid the calling of the 5' RACE reads with MiXCR, one entry per CDR3 protein. This table has 1.5 million to 2 million distinct CDR3 sequences, less than 50% appearing once. In this sample, this clonotype turned up a few times. Its specificity is not known. Germline V gene data show CDR1 as LGHNA and CDR2 as YSLEER. Trimming left V 2 bases short and J 0 bases short, with 29 bases between. The CDR3 is 22 residues long. General study points: TCR beta diversity per million T cells fell roughly linearly with age.

This chain uses TRBV4-3 with TRBJ2-4; D possibly matches TRBD1 or TRBD2 (7 bases each). The source of this sequence is a woman aged 40 to 50 in good health. The specimen sequenced was blood. CDR3 DNA sequence: TGCGCCAGCAGCCAAAACGCCGCTCGGGACAGCGGGACCGTGCTAGCCAAAAACATTCAGTACTTC. Residues: CASSQNAARDSGTVLAKNIQYF.